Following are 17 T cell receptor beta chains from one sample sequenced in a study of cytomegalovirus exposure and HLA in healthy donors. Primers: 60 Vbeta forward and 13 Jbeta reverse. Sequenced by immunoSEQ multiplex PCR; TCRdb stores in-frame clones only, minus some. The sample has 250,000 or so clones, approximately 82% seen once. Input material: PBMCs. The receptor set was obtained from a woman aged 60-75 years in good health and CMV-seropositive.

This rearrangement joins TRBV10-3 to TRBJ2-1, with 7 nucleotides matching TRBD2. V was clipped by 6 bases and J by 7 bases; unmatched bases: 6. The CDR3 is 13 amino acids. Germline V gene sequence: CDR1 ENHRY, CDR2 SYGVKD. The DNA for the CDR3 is TGTGCCATCAGGACACTAGCGAGGAATGAGCAGTTCTTC. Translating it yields CAIRTLARNEQFF.

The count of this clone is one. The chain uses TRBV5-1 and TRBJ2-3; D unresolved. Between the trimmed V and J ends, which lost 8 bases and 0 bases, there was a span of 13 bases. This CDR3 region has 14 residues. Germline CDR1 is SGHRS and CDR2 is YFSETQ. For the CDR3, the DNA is TGCGCCAGTCAAGGAGTGGCTAGCACAGATACGCAGTATTTT. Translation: CASQGVASTDTQYF.

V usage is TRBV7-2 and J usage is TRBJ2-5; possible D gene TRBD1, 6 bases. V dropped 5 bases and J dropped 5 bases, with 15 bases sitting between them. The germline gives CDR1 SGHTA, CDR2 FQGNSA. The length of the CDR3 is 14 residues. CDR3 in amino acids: CASSPPPGHETQYF. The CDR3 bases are TGTGCCAGCAGCCCCCCTCCGGGACACGAGACCCAGTACTTC.

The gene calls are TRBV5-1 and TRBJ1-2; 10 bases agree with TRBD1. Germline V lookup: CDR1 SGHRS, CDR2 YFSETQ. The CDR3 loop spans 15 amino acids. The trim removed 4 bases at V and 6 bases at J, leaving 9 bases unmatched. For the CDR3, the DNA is TGCGCCAGCAGCCTTAGCCCGGGGACAGGGGATGGCTACACCTTC. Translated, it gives CASSLSPGTGDGYTF.

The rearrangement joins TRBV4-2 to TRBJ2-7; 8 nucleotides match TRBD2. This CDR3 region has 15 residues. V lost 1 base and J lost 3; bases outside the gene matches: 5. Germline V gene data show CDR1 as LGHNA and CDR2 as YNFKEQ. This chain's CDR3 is CASSQGTSRVYEQYF. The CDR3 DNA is TGTGCCAGCAGCCAAGGGACTAGCAGGGTCTACGAGCAGTACTTC.

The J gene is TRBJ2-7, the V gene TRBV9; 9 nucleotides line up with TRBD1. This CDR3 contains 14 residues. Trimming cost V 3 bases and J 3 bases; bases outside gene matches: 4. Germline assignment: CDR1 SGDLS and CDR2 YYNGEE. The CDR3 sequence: CASSEGGQGYEQYF. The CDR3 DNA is TGTGCCAGCAGCGAGGGGGGACAGGGCTACGAGCAGTACTTC.

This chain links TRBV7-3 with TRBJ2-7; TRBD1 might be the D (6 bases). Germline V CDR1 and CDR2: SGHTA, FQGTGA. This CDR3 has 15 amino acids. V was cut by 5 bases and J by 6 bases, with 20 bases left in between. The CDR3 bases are TGTGCCAGCAGCGTACAGGGTAACTACTACTGCGAGCAGTACTTC. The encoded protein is CASSVQGNYYCEQYF.

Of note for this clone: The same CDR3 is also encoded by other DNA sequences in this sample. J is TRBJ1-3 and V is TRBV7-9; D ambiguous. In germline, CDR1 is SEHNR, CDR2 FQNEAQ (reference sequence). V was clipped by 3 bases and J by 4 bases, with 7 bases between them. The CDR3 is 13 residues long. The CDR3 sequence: CASSFPGGNTIYF. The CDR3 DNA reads TGTGCCAGCAGCTTTCCGGGAGGAAACACCATATATTTT.

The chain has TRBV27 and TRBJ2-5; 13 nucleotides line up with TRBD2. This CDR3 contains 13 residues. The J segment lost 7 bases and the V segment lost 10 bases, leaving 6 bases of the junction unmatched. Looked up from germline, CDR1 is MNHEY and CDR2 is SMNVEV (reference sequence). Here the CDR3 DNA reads TGTGCCACCCGGACTAGCGGGAGTCGGACCCAGTACTTC. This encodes CATRTSGSRTQYF.

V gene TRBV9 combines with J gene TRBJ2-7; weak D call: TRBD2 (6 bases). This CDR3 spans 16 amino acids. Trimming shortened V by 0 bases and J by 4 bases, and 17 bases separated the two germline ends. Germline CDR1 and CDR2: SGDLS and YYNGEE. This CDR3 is CASSVGGRQGEYEQYF. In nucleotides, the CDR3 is TGTGCCAGCAGCGTAGGGGGGAGGCAGGGCGAGTACGAGCAGTACTTC.

The DNA for the CDR3 is TGCAGCGTTGATCGCGCTGCAGGGGCCCATGGCTACACCTTC. Translated, it gives CSVDRAAGAHGYTF. This chain joins TRBV29-1 and TRBJ1-2; the D gene is possibly TRBD1 (6 bases). The V gene's germline CDR1 is SQVTM and CDR2 ANQGSEA. Trimming cost V 3 bases and J 6 bases, with 17 bases left between them. This CDR3 is built from 14 residues.

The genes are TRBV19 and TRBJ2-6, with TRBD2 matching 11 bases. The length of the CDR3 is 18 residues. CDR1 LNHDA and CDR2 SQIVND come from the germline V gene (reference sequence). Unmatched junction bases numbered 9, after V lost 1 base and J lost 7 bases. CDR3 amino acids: CASSIGGLAGTLANVLTF. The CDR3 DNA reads TGTGCCAGTAGTATAGGAGGACTAGCGGGTACCTTAGCCAACGTCCTGACTTTC. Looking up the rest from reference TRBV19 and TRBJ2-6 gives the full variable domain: DGGITQSPKYLFRKEGQNVTLSCEQNLNHDAMYWYRQDPGQGLRLIYYSQIVNDFQKGDIAEGYSVSREKKESFPLTVTSAQKNPTAFYLCASSIGGLAGTLANVLTFGAGSRLTVL.

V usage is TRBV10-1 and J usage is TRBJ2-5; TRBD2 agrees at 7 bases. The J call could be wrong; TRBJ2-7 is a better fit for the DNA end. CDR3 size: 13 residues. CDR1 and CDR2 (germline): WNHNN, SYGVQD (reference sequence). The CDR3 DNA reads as TGCGCCAGCAGTGAGAGCGGGACCTACGAGCAGTACTTC. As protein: CASSESGTYEQYF.

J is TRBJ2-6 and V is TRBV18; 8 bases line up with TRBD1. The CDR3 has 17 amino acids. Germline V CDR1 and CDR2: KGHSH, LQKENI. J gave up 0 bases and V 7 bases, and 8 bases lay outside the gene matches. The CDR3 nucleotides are TGTGCCAGCTGCCAGCAGGGGGCACTCTCTGGGGCCAACGTCCTGACTTTC. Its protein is CASCQQGALSGANVLTF. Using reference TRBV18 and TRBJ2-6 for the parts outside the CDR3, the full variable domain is NAGVMQNPRHLVRRRGQEARLRCSPMKGHSHVYWYRQLPEEGLKFMVYLQKENIIDESGMPKERFSAEFPKEGPSILRIQQVVRGDSAAYFCASCQQGALSGANVLTFGAGSRLTVL.

CDR3: CASSRNRWLAGGDEQFF. The CDR3 DNA reads as TGCGCCAGCAGCCGAAATCGGTGGCTAGCGGGAGGCGATGAGCAGTTCTTC. The chain has TRBV5-1 and TRBJ2-1; 11 bases fit TRBD2. This CDR3 region has 17 residues. Germline V gene sequence: CDR1 SGHRS, CDR2 YFSETQ. The junction had 14 bases not matched to a gene; V was cut back by 4 bases and J by 8 bases.

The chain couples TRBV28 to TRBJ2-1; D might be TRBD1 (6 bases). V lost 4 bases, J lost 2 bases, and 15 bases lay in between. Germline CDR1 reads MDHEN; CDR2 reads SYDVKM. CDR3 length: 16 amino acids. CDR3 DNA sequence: TGTGCCAGCAGTTGGAGCTGGACAGCACCCTACAATGAGCAGTTCTTC. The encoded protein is CASSWSWTAPYNEQFF. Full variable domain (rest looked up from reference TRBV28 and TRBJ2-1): DVKVTQSSRYLVKRTGEKVFLECVQDMDHENMFWYRQDPGLGLRLIYFSYDVKMKEKGDIPEGYSVSREKKERFSLILESASTNQTSMYLCASSWSWTAPYNEQFFGPGTRLTVL.

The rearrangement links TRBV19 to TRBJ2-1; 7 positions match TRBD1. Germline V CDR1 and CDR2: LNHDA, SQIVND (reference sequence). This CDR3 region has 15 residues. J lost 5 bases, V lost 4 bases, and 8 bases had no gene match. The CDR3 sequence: CASSTLPGGNNEQFF. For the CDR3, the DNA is TGTGCCAGTAGTACGCTCCCAGGGGGAAACAATGAGCAGTTCTTC.